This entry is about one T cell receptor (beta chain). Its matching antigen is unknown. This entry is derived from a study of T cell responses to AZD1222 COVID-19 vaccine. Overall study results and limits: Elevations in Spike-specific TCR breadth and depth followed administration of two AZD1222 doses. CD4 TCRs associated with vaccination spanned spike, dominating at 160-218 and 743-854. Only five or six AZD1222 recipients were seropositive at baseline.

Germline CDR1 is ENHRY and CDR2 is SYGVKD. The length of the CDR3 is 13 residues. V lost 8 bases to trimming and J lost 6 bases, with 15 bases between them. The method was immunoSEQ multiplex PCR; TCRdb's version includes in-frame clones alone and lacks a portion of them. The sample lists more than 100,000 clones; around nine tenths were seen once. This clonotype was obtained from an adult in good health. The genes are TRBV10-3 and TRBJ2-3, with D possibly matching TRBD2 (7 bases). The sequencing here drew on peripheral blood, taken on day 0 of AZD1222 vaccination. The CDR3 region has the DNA TGTGCCATCGGAGGGGGGGCCGTTGATACGCAGTATTTT. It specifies CAIGGGAVDTQYF.